This T cell receptor (beta chain) came from a study of metastatic and nonmetastatic thyroid tumors. Study in general: A comparison of repertoires was made across blood and tumor or nodule tissue from malignant and benign thyroid patients.

None of the patients had undergone any treatment ahead of thyroid surgery. Trimming stripped 4 bases from V and 4 bases from J, with 12 bases between. Germline V gives CDR1 SGDLS, CDR2 YYNGEE. The CDR3 has 14 residues. How the authors handled the data: Between-group CDR3 differences, defined by clinicopathological status, yielded a distant-metastasis classifier for papillary thyroid cancer. MiXCR reprocessed the PCR reads for TCRdb. TCRdb's processing, not the study's, gives the V and J calls here. The table records approximately 90,000 clones, over 9.5% of them present only once. This clone was seen ten or more times. Its antigen is unknown. Whole-study findings and limits: The reported finding was significantly higher TCR beta diversity in malignant thyroid tumors relative to benign nodules, in blood and tumor.

This receptor was identified in a female donor with papillary thyroid cancer or a benign thyroid nodule (not recorded which). Some clones in this sample may be carry-over from other donors' samples. The source material was blood. The rearrangement links TRBV9 to TRBJ1-3, with D unresolved. The CDR3 DNA sequence: TGTGCCAGCAGCCAAGGAGGGTACGGAAACACCATATATTTT. It encodes CASSQGGYGNTIYF.